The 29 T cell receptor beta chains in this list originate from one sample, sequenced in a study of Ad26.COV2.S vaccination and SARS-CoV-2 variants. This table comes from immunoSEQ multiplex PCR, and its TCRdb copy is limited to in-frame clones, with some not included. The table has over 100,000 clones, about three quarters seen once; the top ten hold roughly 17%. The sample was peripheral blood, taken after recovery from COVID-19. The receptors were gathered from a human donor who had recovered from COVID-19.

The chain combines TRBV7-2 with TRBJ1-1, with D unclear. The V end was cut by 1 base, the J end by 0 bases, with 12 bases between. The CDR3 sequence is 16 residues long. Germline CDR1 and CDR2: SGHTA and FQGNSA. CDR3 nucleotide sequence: TGTGCCAGCAGCTTAGGGGTGGTGTTTTTGAACACTGAAGCTTTCTTT. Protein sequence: CASSLGVVFLNTEAFF.

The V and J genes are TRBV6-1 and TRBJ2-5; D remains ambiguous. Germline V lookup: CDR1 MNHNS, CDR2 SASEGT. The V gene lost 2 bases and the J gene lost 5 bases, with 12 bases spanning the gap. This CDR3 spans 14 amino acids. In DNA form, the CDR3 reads TGTGCCAGCAGTGAACGGGCTGCTGGGGAGACCCAGTACTTC. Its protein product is CASSERAAGETQYF.

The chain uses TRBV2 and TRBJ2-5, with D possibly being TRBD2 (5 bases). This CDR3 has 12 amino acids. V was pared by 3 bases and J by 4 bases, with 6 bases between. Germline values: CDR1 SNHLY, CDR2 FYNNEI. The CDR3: CASSEGRETQYF. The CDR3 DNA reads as TGTGCCAGCAGTGAGGGGAGAGAGACCCAGTACTTC. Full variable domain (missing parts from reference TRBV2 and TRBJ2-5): EPEVTQTPSHQVTQMGQEVILRCVPISNHLYFYWYRQILGQKVEFLVSFYNNEISEKSEIFDDQFSVERPDGSNFTLKIRSTKLEDSAMYFCASSEGRETQYFGPGTRLLVL.

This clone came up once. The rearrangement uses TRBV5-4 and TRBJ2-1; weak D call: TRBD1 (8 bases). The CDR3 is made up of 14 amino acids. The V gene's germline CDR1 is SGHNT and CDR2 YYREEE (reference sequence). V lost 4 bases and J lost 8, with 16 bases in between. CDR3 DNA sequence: TGTGCCAGCAGCAAGCAGGGGGCGGGGGATGAGCAGTTCTTC. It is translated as CASSKQGAGDEQFF.

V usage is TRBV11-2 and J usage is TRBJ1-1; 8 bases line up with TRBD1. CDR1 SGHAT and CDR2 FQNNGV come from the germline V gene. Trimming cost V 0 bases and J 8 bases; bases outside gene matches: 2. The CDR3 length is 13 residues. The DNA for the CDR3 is TGTGCCAGCAGCTTAGACCGGGACAGGGAAGCTTTCTTT. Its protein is CASSLDRDREAFF.

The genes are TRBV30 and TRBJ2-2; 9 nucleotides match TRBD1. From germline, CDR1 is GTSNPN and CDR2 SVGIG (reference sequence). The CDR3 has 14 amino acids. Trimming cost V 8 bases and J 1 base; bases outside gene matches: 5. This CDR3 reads CASPGQGNTGELFF. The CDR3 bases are TGTGCCAGCCCGGGACAGGGGAACACCGGGGAGCTGTTTTTT.

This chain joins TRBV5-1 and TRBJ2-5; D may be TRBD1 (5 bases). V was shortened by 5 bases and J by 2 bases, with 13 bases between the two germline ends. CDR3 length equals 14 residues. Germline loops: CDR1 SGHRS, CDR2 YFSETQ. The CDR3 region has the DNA TGCGCCAGCAGACTTGGGGCACAGCAAGAGACCCAGTACTTC. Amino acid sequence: CASRLGAQQETQYF.

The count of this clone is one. The CDR3 DNA reads TGCAGTGCTAGTGTTCAGGGTAGTAGAAAACTGTTTTTT. Its translation is CSASVQGSRKLFF. The chain joins TRBV20-1 to TRBJ1-4; D possibly corresponds to TRBD1 (5 bases). CDR3 length: 13 amino acids. Per germline, CDR1 DFQATT and CDR2 SNEGSKA (reference sequence). V was clipped by 3 bases and J by 10 bases, with 15 bases between them.

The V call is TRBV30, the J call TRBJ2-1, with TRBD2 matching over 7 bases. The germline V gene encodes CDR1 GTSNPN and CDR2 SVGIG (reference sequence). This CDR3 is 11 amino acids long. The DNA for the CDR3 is TGTGGGCGGGGGAGCTACAATGAGCAGTTCTTC. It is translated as CGRGSYNEQFF.

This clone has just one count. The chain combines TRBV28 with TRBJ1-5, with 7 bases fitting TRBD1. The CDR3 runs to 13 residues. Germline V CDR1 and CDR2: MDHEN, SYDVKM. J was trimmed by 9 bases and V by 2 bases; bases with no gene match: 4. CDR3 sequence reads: CASSLTGDRPQHF. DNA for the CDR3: TGTGCCAGCAGTTTAACAGGGGACCGGCCCCAGCATTTT.

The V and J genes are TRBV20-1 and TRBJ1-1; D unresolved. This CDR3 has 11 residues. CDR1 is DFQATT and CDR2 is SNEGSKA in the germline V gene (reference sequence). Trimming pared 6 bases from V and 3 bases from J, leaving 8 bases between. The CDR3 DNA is TGCAGTGCCCCTACCTACACTGAAGCTTTCTTT. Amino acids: CSAPTYTEAFF.

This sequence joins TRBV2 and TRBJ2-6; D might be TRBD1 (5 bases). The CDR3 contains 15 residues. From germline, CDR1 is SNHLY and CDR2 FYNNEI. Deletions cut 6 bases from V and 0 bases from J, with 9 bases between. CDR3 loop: CASSRQLSGANVLTF. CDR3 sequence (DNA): TGTGCCAGCAGCCGACAGCTCTCTGGGGCCAACGTCCTGACTTTC.

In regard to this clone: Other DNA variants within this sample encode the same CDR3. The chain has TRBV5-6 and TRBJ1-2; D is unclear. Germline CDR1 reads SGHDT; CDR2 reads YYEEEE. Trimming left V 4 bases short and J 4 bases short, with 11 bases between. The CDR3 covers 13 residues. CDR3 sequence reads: CASSPPGPYGYTF. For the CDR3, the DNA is TGTGCCAGCAGCCCTCCCGGGCCCTATGGCTACACCTTC. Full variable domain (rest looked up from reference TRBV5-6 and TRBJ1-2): DAGVTQSPTHLIKTRGQQVTLRCSPKSGHDTVSWYQQALGQGPQFIFQYYEEEERQRGNFPDRFSGHQFPNYSSELNVNALLLGDSALYLCASSPPGPYGYTFGSGTRLTVV.

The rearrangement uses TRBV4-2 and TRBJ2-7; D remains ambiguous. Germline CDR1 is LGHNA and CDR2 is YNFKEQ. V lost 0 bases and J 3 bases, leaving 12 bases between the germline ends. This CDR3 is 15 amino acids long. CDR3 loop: CASSQDIGQSYEQYF. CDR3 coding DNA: TGTGCCAGCAGCCAAGATATAGGGCAGAGCTACGAGCAGTACTTC.

The DNA of the CDR3 is TGTGCCAGCAGTGAATTTTCTAGCGCCGGCACAGATACGCAGTATTTT. Translation gives CASSEFSSAGTDTQYF. The chain employs TRBV2 and TRBJ2-3; a weak D match, TRBD2 (6 bases). Trimming took off 2 bases at V and 1 base at J, with 13 bases between the two ends. CDR1 is SNHLY and CDR2 is FYNNEI in the germline V gene. The CDR3 is 16 residues long.

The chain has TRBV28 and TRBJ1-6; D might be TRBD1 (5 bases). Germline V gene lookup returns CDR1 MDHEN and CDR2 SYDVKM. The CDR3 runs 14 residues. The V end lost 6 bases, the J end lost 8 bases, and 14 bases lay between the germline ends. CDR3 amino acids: CASRPGTDHSPLHF. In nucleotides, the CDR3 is TGTGCCAGCAGGCCGGGGACGGACCATTCACCCCTCCACTTT.

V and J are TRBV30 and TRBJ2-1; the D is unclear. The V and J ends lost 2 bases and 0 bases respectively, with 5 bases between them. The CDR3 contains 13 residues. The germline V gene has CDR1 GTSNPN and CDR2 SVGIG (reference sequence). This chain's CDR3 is CAWSLSSYNEQFF. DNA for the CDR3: TGTGCCTGGAGTCTGAGCTCCTACAATGAGCAGTTCTTC.

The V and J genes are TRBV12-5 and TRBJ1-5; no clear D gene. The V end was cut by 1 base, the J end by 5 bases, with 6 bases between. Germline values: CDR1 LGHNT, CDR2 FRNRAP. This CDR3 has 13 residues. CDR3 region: CASGLGTYQPQHF. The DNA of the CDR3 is TGTGCTAGTGGTTTGGGGACCTATCAGCCCCAGCATTTT.

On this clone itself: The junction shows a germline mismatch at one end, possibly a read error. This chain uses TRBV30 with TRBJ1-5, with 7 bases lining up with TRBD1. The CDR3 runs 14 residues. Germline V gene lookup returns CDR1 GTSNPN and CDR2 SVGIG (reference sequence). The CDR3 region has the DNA TGTGCCTGGAGTGTCCAAGGGGGCAAACAGCCCCAGCATTTT. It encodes CAWSVQGGKQPQHF. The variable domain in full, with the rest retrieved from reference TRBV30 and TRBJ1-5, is SQTIHQWPATLVQPVGSPLSLECTVEGTSNPNLYWYRQAAGRGLQLLFYSVGIGQISSEVPQNLSASRPQDRQFILSSKKLLLSDSGFYLCAWSVQGGKQPQHFGDGTRLSIL.

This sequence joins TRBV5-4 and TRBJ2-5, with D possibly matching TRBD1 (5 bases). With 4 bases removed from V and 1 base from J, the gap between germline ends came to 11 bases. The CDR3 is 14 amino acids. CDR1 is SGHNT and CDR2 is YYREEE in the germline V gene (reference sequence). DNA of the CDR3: TGTGCCAGCAGCCCCCGACAGTCCCAAGAGACCCAGTACTTC. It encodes CASSPRQSQETQYF.

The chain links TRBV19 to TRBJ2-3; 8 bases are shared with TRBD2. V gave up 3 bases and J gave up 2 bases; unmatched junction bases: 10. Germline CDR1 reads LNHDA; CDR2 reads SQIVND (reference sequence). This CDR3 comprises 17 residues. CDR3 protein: CASSMSQSGGATDTQYF. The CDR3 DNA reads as TGTGCCAGTAGTATGAGTCAGAGCGGGGGAGCCACAGATACGCAGTATTTT.

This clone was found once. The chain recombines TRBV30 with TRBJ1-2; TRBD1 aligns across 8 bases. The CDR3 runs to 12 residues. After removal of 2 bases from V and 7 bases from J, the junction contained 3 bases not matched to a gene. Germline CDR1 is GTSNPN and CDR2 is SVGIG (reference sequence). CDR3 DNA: TGTGCCTGGAGTCGACAGGGGATTGGCTACACCTTC. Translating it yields CAWSRQGIGYTF.

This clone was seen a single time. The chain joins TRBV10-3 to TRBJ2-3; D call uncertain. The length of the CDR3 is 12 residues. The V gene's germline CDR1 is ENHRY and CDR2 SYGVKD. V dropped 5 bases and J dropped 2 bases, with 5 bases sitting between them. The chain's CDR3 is CAISSPTDTQYF. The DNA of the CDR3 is TGTGCCATCAGTTCCCCCACAGATACGCAGTATTTT.

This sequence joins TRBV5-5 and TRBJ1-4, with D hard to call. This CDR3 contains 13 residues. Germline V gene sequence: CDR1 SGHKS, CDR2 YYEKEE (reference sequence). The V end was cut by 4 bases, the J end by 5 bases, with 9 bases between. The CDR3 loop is CASSAPRNEKLFF. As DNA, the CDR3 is TGTGCCAGCAGCGCGCCTCGGAATGAAAAACTGTTTTTT.

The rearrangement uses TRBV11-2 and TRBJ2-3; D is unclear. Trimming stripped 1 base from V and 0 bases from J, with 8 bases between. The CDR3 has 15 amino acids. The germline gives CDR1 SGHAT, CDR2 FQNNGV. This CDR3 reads CASSLGVGSTDTQYF. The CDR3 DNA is TGTGCCAGCAGCTTAGGGGTGGGCAGCACAGATACGCAGTATTTT. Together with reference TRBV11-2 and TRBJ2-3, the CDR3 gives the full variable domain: EAGVAQSPRYKIIEKRQSVAFWCNPISGHATLYWYQQILGQGPKLLIQFQNNGVVDDSQLPKDRFSAERLKGVDSTLKIQPAKLEDSAVYLCASSLGVGSTDTQYFGPGTRLTVL.

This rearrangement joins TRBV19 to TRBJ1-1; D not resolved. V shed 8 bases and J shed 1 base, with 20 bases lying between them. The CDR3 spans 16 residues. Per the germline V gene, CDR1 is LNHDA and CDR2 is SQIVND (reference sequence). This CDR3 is CASGPGYEYGNTEAFF. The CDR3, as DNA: TGTGCCAGTGGTCCGGGATATGAGTATGGGAACACTGAAGCTTTCTTT.

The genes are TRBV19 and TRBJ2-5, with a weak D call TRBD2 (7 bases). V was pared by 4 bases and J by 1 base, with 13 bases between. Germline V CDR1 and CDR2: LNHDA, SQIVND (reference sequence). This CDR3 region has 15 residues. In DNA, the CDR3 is TGTGCCAGTAGTACCTTGCGGGGGCGCCAAGAGACCCAGTACTTC. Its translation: CASSTLRGRQETQYF.

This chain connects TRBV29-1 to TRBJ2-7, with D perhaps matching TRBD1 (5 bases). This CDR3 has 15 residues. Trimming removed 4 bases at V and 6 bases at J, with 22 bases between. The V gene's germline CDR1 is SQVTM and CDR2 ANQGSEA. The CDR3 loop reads CSVAQDTSTLREQYF. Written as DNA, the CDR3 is TGCAGCGTTGCTCAGGACACGTCGACTCTACGCGAGCAGTACTTC.

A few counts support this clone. CDR3 bases: TGCGCCAGCAGCTTTCAGGAGACTAATTCACCCCTCCACTTT. Protein product: CASSFQETNSPLHF. The chain employs TRBV5-1 and TRBJ1-6; D is unresolved. With 2 bases removed from V and 6 bases from J, the gap between germline ends came to 9 bases. This CDR3 has 14 residues. Germline CDR1 and CDR2: SGHRS and YFSETQ.